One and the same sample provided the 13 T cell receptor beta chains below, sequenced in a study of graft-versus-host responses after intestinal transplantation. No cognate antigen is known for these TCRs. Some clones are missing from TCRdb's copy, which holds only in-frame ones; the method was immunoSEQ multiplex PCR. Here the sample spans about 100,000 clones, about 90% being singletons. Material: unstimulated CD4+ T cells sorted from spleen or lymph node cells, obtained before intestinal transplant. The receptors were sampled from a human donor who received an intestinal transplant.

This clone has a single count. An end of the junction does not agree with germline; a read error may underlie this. The chain's CDR3 is CASSYSRDGGSTQYF. The DNA for the CDR3 is TGTGCCAGCAGTTACTCGAGGGACGGCGGGAGTACGCAGTATTTT. The chain links TRBV10-3 to TRBJ2-3; TRBD2 matches 7 bases. Germline-derived CDR1 and CDR2 are ENHRY and SYGVKD. CDR3 size: 15 residues.

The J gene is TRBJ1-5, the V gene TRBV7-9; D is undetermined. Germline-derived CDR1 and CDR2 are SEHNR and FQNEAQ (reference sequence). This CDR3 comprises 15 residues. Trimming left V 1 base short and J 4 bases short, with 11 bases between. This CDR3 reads CASSLEGSLNQPQHF. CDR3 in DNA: TGTGCCAGCAGCTTAGAGGGCAGCTTGAATCAGCCCCAGCATTTT. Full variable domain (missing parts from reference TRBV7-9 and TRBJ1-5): DTGVSQNPRHKITKRGQNVTFRCDPISEHNRLYWYRQTLGQGPEFLTYFQNEAQLEKSRLLSDRFSAERPKGSFSTLEIQRTEQGDSAMYLCASSLEGSLNQPQHFGDGTRLSIL.

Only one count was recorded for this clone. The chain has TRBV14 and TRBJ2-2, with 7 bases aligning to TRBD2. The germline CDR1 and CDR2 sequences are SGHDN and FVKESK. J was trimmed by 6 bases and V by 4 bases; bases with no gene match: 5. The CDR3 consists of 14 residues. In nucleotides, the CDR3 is TGTGCCAGCAGCCCTTTTCTAGCGGCCGGGGAGCTGTTTTTT. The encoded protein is CASSPFLAAGELFF.

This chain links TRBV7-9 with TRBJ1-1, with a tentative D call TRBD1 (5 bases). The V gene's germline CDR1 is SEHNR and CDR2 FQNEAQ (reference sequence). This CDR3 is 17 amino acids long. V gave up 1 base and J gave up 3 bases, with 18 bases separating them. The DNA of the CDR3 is TGTGCCAGCAGCTTAGGTTCGCAGGGATCAGGAGACACTGAAGCTTTCTTT. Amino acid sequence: CASSLGSQGSGDTEAFF.

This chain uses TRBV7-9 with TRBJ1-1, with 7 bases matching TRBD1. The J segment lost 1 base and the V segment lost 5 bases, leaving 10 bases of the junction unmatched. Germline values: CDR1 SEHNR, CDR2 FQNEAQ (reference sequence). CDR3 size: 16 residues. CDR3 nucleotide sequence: TGTGCCAGCAGCATATACAGGGGAGAGAGGAACACTGAAGCTTTCTTT. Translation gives CASSIYRGERNTEAFF.

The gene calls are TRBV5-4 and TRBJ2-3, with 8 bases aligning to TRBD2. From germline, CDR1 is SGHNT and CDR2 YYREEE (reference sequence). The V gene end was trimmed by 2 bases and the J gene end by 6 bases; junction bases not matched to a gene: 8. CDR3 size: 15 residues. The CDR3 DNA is TGTGCCAGCAGCTTTAGCGGGGCAGCAGGGGATACGCAGTATTTT. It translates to CASSFSGAAGDTQYF. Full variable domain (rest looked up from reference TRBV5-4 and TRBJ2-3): ETGVTQSPTHLIKTRGQQVTLRCSSQSGHNTVSWYQQALGQGPQFIFQYYREEENGRGNFPPRFSGLQFPNYSSELNVNALELDDSALYLCASSFSGAAGDTQYFGPGTRLTVL.

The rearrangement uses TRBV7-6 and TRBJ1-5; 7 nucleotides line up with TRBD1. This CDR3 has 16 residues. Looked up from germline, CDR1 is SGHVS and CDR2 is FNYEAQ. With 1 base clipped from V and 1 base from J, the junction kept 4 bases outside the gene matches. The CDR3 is CASSLGQGGSNQPQHF. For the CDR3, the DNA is TGTGCCAGCAGCTTAGGACAGGGTGGGAGCAATCAGCCCCAGCATTTT.

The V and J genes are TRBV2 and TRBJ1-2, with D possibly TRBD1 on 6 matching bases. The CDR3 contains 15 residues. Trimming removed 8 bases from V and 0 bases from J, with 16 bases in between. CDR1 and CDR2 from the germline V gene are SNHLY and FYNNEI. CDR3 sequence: CASGDTISTNYGYTF. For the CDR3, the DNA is TGTGCCAGCGGGGACACCATTTCTACTAACTATGGCTACACCTTC.

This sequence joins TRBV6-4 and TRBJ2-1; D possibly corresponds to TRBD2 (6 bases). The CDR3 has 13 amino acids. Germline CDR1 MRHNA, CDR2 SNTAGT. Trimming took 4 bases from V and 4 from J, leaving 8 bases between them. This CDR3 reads CASSAGLYNEQFF. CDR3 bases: TGTGCCAGCAGTGCGGGACTTTACAATGAGCAGTTCTTC.

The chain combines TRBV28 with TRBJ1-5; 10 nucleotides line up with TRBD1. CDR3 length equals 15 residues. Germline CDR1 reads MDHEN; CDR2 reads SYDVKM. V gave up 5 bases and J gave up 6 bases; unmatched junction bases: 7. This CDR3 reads CASSPRTGGIQPQHF. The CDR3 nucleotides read TGTGCCAGCAGTCCACGGACAGGGGGTATTCAGCCCCAGCATTTT.

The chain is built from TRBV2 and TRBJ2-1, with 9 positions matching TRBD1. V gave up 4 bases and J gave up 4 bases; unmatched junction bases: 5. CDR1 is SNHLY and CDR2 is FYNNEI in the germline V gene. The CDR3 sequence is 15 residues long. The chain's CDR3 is CASSARQGVYNEQFF. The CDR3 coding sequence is TGTGCCAGCAGTGCCCGACAGGGGGTTTACAATGAGCAGTTCTTC.

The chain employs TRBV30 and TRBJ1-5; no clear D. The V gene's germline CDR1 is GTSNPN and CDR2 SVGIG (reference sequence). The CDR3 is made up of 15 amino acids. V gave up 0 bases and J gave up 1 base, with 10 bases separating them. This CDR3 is CAWSVIGRSNQPQHF. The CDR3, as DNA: TGTGCCTGGAGTGTAATCGGGAGGAGCAATCAGCCCCAGCATTTT.

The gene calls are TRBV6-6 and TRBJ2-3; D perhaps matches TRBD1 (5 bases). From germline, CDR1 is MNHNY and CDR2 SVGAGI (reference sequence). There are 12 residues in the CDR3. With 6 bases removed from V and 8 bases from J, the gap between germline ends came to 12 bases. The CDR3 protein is CASSPGFGTQYF. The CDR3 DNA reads TGTGCCAGCAGCCCAGGGTTCGGTACGCAGTATTTT.